The rows below give T cell receptor beta chains drawn from one sample of a study of blood T cell repertoires in COVID-19. Only in-frame clones appear in the TCRdb table, and some are missing; sequencing was by immunoSEQ multiplex PCR. The sample lists under 250,000 clones, about 80% occurring once. The source material was peripheral blood. These receptors all come from a woman aged 60-70 years with acute or convalescent COVID-19. The CDR3 runs from the conserved cysteine through the conserved F or W. D genes are given only for firm matches.

v_call	j_call	d_call	cdr3_nt	cdr3_aa
TRBV6-5	TRBJ2-2	.	TGTGCCAGCAGTTTTGGGGGCCCCCACACCGGGGAGCTGTTTTTT	CASSFGGPHTGELFF
TRBV5-1	TRBJ2-7	.	TGCGCCAGCAGCAGCTTCGGGGGGCCCTCCTACGAGCAGTACTTC	CASSSFGGPSYEQYF
TRBV5-4	TRBJ1-6	.	TGTGCCACCGCGCCGGCCCGGACTGACAATTCACCCCTCCACTTT	CATAPARTDNSPLHF
TRBV7-2	TRBJ1-3	.	TGTGCCAGCAGCTTAAGACAGTTAGGTACTGGAAACACCATATATTTT	CASSLRQLGTGNTIYF
TRBV5-1	TRBJ2-3	.	TGCGCCAGCAGTGGAGGCCACACAGATACGCAGTATTTT	CASSGGHTDTQYF
TRBV5-1	TRBJ2-7	.	TGCGCCAGCAGCTTGGAACAGAGACACTACGAGCAGTACTTC	CASSLEQRHYEQYF
TRBV5-8	TRBJ1-2	TRBD1	TGTGCCAGCAGCTTGGAAACAGGGGTCGGCTACACCTTC	CASSLETGVGYTF
TRBV30	TRBJ1-6	TRBD1	TGTGCCTGGAGTCCGGACAGGGGGGCCTATAATTCACCCCTCCACTTT	CAWSPDRGAYNSPLHF
TRBV7-2	TRBJ1-1	.	TGTGCCAGCAGCTTCCAATTGAACACTGAAGCTTTCTTT	CASSFQLNTEAFF
TRBV30	TRBJ1-2	.	TGTGCCTGGAGCCCACGGGGAATTGGTGGCTACACCTTC	CAWSPRGIGGYTF
TRBV5-4	TRBJ1-1	.	TGTGCCAGCAGCTCGAAGGGGTTGAGAGCTTTCTTT	CASSSKGLRAFF